The 22 T cell receptor beta chains in this list originate from one sample, sequenced in a study of identifying expanded T cells in peripheral blood. Sequencing used immunoSEQ multiplex PCR; TCRdb keeps in-frame clones, though not all of them. Here the sample spans approximately 90,000 clones, almost 90% being singletons. Specimen: blood. Source of these receptors: a person aged 18 to 75 in good health.

V usage is TRBV30 and J usage is TRBJ1-1; 8 positions match TRBD1. Germline V CDR1 and CDR2: GTSNPN, SVGIG (reference sequence). V was pared by 8 bases and J by 3 bases, with 8 bases of the junction left unmatched. CDR3 length equals 13 residues. CDR3 sequence: CARQGAGDTEAFF. CDR3 DNA: TGTGCCCGGCAGGGGGCTGGGGACACTGAAGCTTTCTTT. The variable domain in full, with the rest retrieved from reference TRBV30 and TRBJ1-1, is SQTIHQWPATLVQPVGSPLSLECTVEGTSNPNLYWYRQAAGRGLQLLFYSVGIGQISSEVPQNLSASRPQDRQFILSSKKLLLSDSGFYLCARQGAGDTEAFFGQGTRLTVV.

J is TRBJ2-3 and V is TRBV18, with TRBD1 matching over 7 bases. With V trimmed by 3 bases and J by 1 base, 4 bases remained unmatched. Germline values: CDR1 KGHSH, CDR2 LQKENI. This CDR3 has 15 residues. The CDR3 sequence: CASSPLGQGTDTQYF. As DNA, the CDR3 is TGTGCCAGCTCACCCCTCGGACAGGGCACAGATACGCAGTATTTT.

This chain connects TRBV11-2 to TRBJ2-2; D is unresolved. This CDR3 is built from 14 residues. The ends were cut back, 0 bases at V and 1 base at J, with 3 bases in the middle. Germline-derived CDR1 and CDR2 are SGHAT and FQNNGV. In DNA, the CDR3 is TGTGCCAGCAGCTTAGAACAGAACACCGGGGAGCTGTTTTTT. It codes for CASSLEQNTGELFF.

CDR3 nucleotide sequence: TGCGCCAGCAGCTTGGGATCAGGCGGGAGCTCCTACGAGCAGTACTTC. The encoded protein is CASSLGSGGSSYEQYF. The chain is built from TRBV5-1 and TRBJ2-7; 7 nucleotides line up with TRBD2. CDR3 length: 16 residues. Germline V gives CDR1 SGHRS, CDR2 YFSETQ. V shed 0 bases and J 0 bases; nucleotides not matched to a gene: 6.

This chain joins TRBV2 and TRBJ2-4; no firm D call. Trimming shortened V by 4 bases and J by 5 bases, and 9 bases separated the two germline ends. Germline V CDR1 and CDR2: SNHLY, FYNNEI. The CDR3 is 13 residues long. The DNA of the CDR3 is TGTGCCAGCAGTGTTGGCCCGGAAAACATTCAGTACTTC. Protein sequence: CASSVGPENIQYF. Filled out from reference TRBV2 and TRBJ2-4, the complete variable domain reads EPEVTQTPSHQVTQMGQEVILRCVPISNHLYFYWYRQILGQKVEFLVSFYNNEISEKSEIFDDQFSVERPDGSNFTLKIRSTKLEDSAMYFCASSVGPENIQYFGAGTRLSVL.

This sequence joins TRBV5-1 and TRBJ2-7; 13 nucleotides align to TRBD2. This CDR3 has 17 residues. The germline V gene has CDR1 SGHRS and CDR2 YFSETQ. The V and J ends lost 2 bases and 0 bases, in that order; junction bases with no gene match: 5. The CDR3 is CASSFGLAGVSSYEQYF. The CDR3 nucleotides read TGCGCCAGCAGCTTCGGACTAGCGGGGGTAAGCTCCTACGAGCAGTACTTC.

This clone was seen only a few times. J is TRBJ1-2 and V is TRBV2; tentative D call: TRBD1 (6 bases). This CDR3 is built from 11 residues. V shed 8 bases and J shed 7 bases, with 11 bases lying between them. CDR1 SNHLY and CDR2 FYNNEI come from the germline V gene. CDR3 nucleotide sequence: TGTGCCAGCCAACAGGGTGGTGGCTACACCTTC. It is translated as CASQQGGGYTF.

This clone was observed a single time. This chain connects TRBV25-1 to TRBJ1-6; D remains ambiguous. Germline V gene sequence: CDR1 MGHDK, CDR2 SYGVNS. Deletions cut 4 bases from V and 0 bases from J, with 7 bases between. This CDR3 region has 15 residues. For the CDR3, the DNA is TGTGCCAGCAGTGCGAGGCCCTCCTATAATTCACCCCTCCACTTT. Its protein product is CASSARPSYNSPLHF. Variable domain in full (rest from reference TRBV25-1 and TRBJ1-6): EADIYQTPRYLVIGTGKKITLECSQTMGHDKMYWYQQDPGMELHLIHYSYGVNSTEKGDLSSESTVSRIRTEHFPLTLESARPSHTSQYLCASSARPSYNSPLHFGNGTRLTVT.

The chain links TRBV2 to TRBJ2-1; TRBD1 or TRBD2 may be the D gene (6 bases each). The CDR3 consists of 14 residues. Trimming took off 8 bases at V and 4 bases at J, with 15 bases between the two ends. Per germline, CDR1 SNHLY and CDR2 FYNNEI. This CDR3 is CASRGGSAYNEQFF. The CDR3 DNA sequence: TGTGCCAGCCGAGGGGGGAGTGCTTACAATGAGCAGTTCTTC.

The chain links TRBV9 to TRBJ1-3; D not resolved. The germline V gene has CDR1 SGDLS and CDR2 YYNGEE. Trimming shortened V by 0 bases and J by 0 bases, and 7 bases separated the two germline ends. CDR3 size: 15 residues. The DNA of the CDR3 is TGTGCCAGCAGCGTAGAGCTCGGCTCTGGAAACACCATATATTTT. Protein: CASSVELGSGNTIYF.

The chain recombines TRBV7-3 with TRBJ2-3; D ambiguous. Germline lookup yields CDR1 SGHTA and CDR2 FQGTGA. Trimming took 5 bases from V and 3 from J, leaving 12 bases between them. The CDR3 has 14 amino acids. In DNA form, the CDR3 reads TGTGCCAGCAGCCCTGACGTGGAAACAGATACGCAGTATTTT. Translated: CASSPDVETDTQYF. The complete variable domain, with remaining parts taken from reference TRBV7-3 and TRBJ2-3, reads GAGVSQTPSNKVTEKGKYVELRCDPISGHTALYWYRQSLGQGPEFLIYFQGTGAADDSGLPNDRFFAVRPEGSVSTLKIQRTERGDSAVYLCASSPDVETDTQYFGPGTRLTVL.

The chain recombines TRBV27 with TRBJ1-2, with D uncertain. V was pared by 0 bases and J by 2 bases, with 7 bases between. The V gene's germline CDR1 is MNHEY and CDR2 SMNVEV (reference sequence). The CDR3 runs 14 residues. The CDR3 nucleotides read TGTGCCAGCAGTTTATCGAGCCGGAACTATGGCTACACCTTC. This translates into CASSLSSRNYGYTF.

The chain uses TRBV5-1 and TRBJ1-3, with D unresolved. The CDR3 sequence is 13 residues long. Trimming cost V 2 bases and J 4 bases, with 7 bases left between them. Germline loops: CDR1 SGHRS, CDR2 YFSETQ. CDR3 region: CASSLGLGNTIYF. Written as DNA, the CDR3 is TGCGCCAGCAGCTTAGGTTTAGGAAACACCATATATTTT.

This sequence joins TRBV29-1 and TRBJ2-1; D is undetermined. The germline V and J ends were trimmed by 7 bases and 8 bases, with 12 bases remaining between them. Germline CDR1 and CDR2: SQVTM and ANQGSEA. The CDR3 contains 11 residues. CDR3: CSAAFSDEQFF. CDR3 bases: TGCAGCGCTGCTTTTTCCGATGAGCAGTTCTTC.

This rearrangement joins TRBV5-5 to TRBJ2-5, with D unclear. CDR1 and CDR2 (germline): SGHKS, YYEKEE (reference sequence). V lost 1 base and J lost 0, with 10 bases in between. CDR3 size: 15 residues. CDR3 region: CASSLTGVYQETQYF. As DNA, the CDR3 is TGTGCCAGCAGCTTGACTGGGGTATACCAAGAGACCCAGTACTTC.

The table lists this clone with a few counts. This sequence joins TRBV6-5 and TRBJ1-4, with D possibly being TRBD1 (6 bases). V lost 4 bases, J lost 7 bases, and 19 bases lay in between. CDR3 length: 16 amino acids. Germline CDR1 MNHEY, CDR2 SVGAGI. The CDR3, as DNA: TGTGCCAGCAGTTCCGTCACAGGGAAGGGGGGTGAAAAACTGTTTTTT. Protein product: CASSSVTGKGGEKLFF.

The V gene is TRBV4-1, the J gene TRBJ2-2, with 8 bases identical to TRBD2. This CDR3 contains 17 residues. The germline V gene has CDR1 MGHRA and CDR2 YSYEKL. V lost 0 bases to trimming and J lost 5 bases; unmatched junction nucleotides: 8. In nucleotides, the CDR3 is TGCGCCAGCAGCCAAGAATCGGGAGGGGTTGGGACCGGGGAGCTGTTTTTT. It translates to CASSQESGGVGTGELFF.

The chain couples TRBV9 to TRBJ2-3; 11 bases fit TRBD2. V lost 4 bases and J lost 2; bases outside the gene matches: 6. Germline assignment: CDR1 SGDLS and CDR2 YYNGEE. CDR3 length: 16 amino acids. In DNA, the CDR3 is TGTGCCAGCAGCCCCAGACTAGCGGGGTTCACAGATACGCAGTATTTT. Its translation: CASSPRLAGFTDTQYF.

The chain has TRBV5-1 and TRBJ2-7; TRBD2 matches at 8 bases. CDR3 length: 13 amino acids. Germline loops: CDR1 SGHRS, CDR2 YFSETQ. V trimming: 4 bases; J trimming: 5 bases; junction bases outside the gene matches: 5. The CDR3 DNA follows: TGCGCCAGCAGCGGAACTAGCGGCCACGAGCAGTACTTC. It specifies CASSGTSGHEQYF.

The chain is built from TRBV5-4 and TRBJ1-1; no reliable D call. Trimming took off 4 bases at V and 0 bases at J, with 1 base between the two ends. CDR1 and CDR2 (germline): SGHNT, YYREEE (reference sequence). CDR3 length: 11 residues. For the CDR3, the DNA is TGTGCCAGCAGCATGAACACTGAAGCTTTCTTT. Translated, it gives CASSMNTEAFF.

J is TRBJ2-6 and V is TRBV5-1; TRBD1 matches 9 bases. Germline trimming cut 1 base from V and 0 bases from J; bases unmatched to any gene: 11. The CDR3 is made up of 20 amino acids. Germline lookup yields CDR1 SGHRS and CDR2 YFSETQ. The CDR3 coding sequence is TGCGCCAGCAGCTTGACCCCTGGGACAGGGCTAAGCTCTGGGGCCAACGTCCTGACTTTC. This codes for CASSLTPGTGLSSGANVLTF.

CDR3 sequence: CASTGTGTGNTIYF. The DNA of the CDR3 is TGTGCCAGCACAGGGACAGGGACTGGAAACACCATATATTTT. The rearrangement uses TRBV7-2 and TRBJ1-3, with 9 bases matching TRBD1. This CDR3 comprises 14 residues. The germline V gene encodes CDR1 SGHTA and CDR2 FQGNSA. V dropped 7 bases and J dropped 2; count of bases not matched to a gene: 3.